These 18 T cell receptor beta chains originate from one sample sequenced in a study of cytomegalovirus exposure and HLA in healthy donors. The PCR used 60 Vbeta and 13 Jbeta primers. Sequencing used immunoSEQ multiplex PCR; TCRdb keeps in-frame clones, though not all of them. This table has 90,000 to 140,000 clones, 60% to 85% appearing once. Sequenced: PBMCs. The receptors come from a woman aged 40 to 55 in good health and CMV-seropositive.

The chain uses TRBV19 and TRBJ2-1; D perhaps matches TRBD2 (6 bases). The germline V gene has CDR1 LNHDA and CDR2 SQIVND (reference sequence). With 3 bases removed from V and 5 bases from J, the gap between germline ends came to 14 bases. CDR3 length: 15 residues. The CDR3 bases are TGTGCCAGTAGTATTTGGCGTAGCGGACACAATGAGCAGTTCTTC. Its translation: CASSIWRSGHNEQFF.

The chain is built from TRBV14 and TRBJ2-7; 15 bases match TRBD2. The V segment lost 5 bases and the J segment 3 bases; nucleotides outside the gene matches: 2. The CDR3 sequence is 15 residues long. Germline values: CDR1 SGHDN, CDR2 FVKESK. The CDR3 region is CASSSGLAGGYEQYF. The CDR3 DNA reads TGTGCCAGCAGCTCGGGACTAGCGGGAGGCTACGAGCAGTACTTC.

Comments on this clone: The same CDR3 also results from other DNA sequences found in this sample. This chain connects TRBV19 to TRBJ1-2; D uncertain. V lost 0 bases, J lost 2 bases, and 4 bases lay in between. Germline assignment: CDR1 LNHDA and CDR2 SQIVND (reference sequence). The CDR3 length is 13 residues. The CDR3 DNA reads TGTGCCAGTAGTATAGACAGAAACTATGGCTACACCTTC. This gives the protein CASSIDRNYGYTF.

The CDR3 region is CASSLLAARVPQYF. CDR3 sequence (DNA): TGTGCCAGCAGTTTATTAGCGGCGCGGGTCCCGCAGTATTTT. This chain connects TRBV28 to TRBJ2-3; D may be TRBD2 (6 bases). Germline lookup yields CDR1 MDHEN and CDR2 SYDVKM. Trimming shortened V by 1 base and J by 10 bases, and 15 bases separated the two germline ends. The CDR3 runs 14 residues.

V usage is TRBV11-2 and J usage is TRBJ2-7, with 7 bases fitting TRBD2. Germline loops: CDR1 SGHAT, CDR2 FQNNGV. This CDR3 has 15 amino acids. The junction had 6 bases not matched to a gene; V was cut back by 1 base and J by 3 bases. CDR3: CASSLVGLPSYEQYF. The CDR3 bases are TGTGCCAGCAGCTTAGTGGGACTACCGAGCTACGAGCAGTACTTC. Supplemented by reference TRBV11-2 and TRBJ2-7, the full variable domain reads EAGVAQSPRYKIIEKRQSVAFWCNPISGHATLYWYQQILGQGPKLLIQFQNNGVVDDSQLPKDRFSAERLKGVDSTLKIQPAKLEDSAVYLCASSLVGLPSYEQYFGPGTRLTVT.

The chain uses TRBV18 and TRBJ1-2, with 7 bases lining up with TRBD1. Trimming took 3 bases from V and 0 from J; bases not matched to a gene: 7. Germline CDR1 reads KGHSH; CDR2 reads LQKENI. The CDR3 has 16 residues. The CDR3 DNA follows: TGTGCCAGCTCACCTCCAGGGACAGTAGCTAACTATGGCTACACCTTC. This translates into CASSPPGTVANYGYTF.

This clone was observed a single time. The rearrangement joins TRBV5-1 to TRBJ2-1; TRBD2 aligns across 13 bases. Trimming cost V 4 bases and J 10 bases; bases outside gene matches: 8. CDR3 length equals 15 residues. CDR1 is SGHRS and CDR2 is YFSETQ in the germline V gene. DNA of the CDR3: TGCGCCAGCAGCCCCGGACTAGCGGGAGTCAGCGAGCAGTTCTTC. This gives the protein CASSPGLAGVSEQFF.

This clone appeared a few times. V and J are TRBV19 and TRBJ2-7, with 13 nucleotides matching TRBD2. CDR1 and CDR2 from the germline V gene are LNHDA and SQIVND (reference sequence). The trim removed 3 bases at V and 6 bases at J, leaving 14 bases unmatched. CDR3 length equals 18 residues. Written as DNA, the CDR3 is TGTGCCAGTAGTATCATGACTAGCGGGAGGTCTGGATTTAGCGAGCAGTACTTC. Translated: CASSIMTSGRSGFSEQYF.

The V and J genes are TRBV7-6 and TRBJ2-1; 7 nucleotides match TRBD2. CDR3 size: 17 residues. Germline V gene lookup returns CDR1 SGHVS and CDR2 FNYEAQ. Trimming took 8 bases from V and 2 from J; bases not matched to a gene: 15. Here the CDR3 reads CASVPNLGEGPYNEQFF. The DNA for the CDR3 is TGTGCCAGCGTCCCGAACCTCGGGGAGGGCCCCTACAATGAGCAGTTCTTC.

The chain is built from TRBV18 and TRBJ2-4, with TRBD1 matching over 8 bases. The length of the CDR3 is 15 residues. V trimming: 6 bases; J trimming: 5 bases; junction bases outside the gene matches: 9. In germline, CDR1 is KGHSH, CDR2 LQKENI. The CDR3 sequence: CASSGGQGRENIQYF. The DNA of the CDR3 is TGTGCCAGCTCCGGAGGACAGGGTAGGGAAAACATTCAGTACTTC. The full variable domain, in which reference TRBV18 and TRBJ2-4 provide the parts outside the CDR3, is NAGVMQNPRHLVRRRGQEARLRCSPMKGHSHVYWYRQLPEEGLKFMVYLQKENIIDESGMPKERFSAEFPKEGPSILRIQQVVRGDSAAYFCASSGGQGRENIQYFGAGTRLSVL.

Only one count was recorded for this clone. Its ends do not fully match the called genes, so a read error is possible. The chain joins TRBV7-9 to TRBJ1-3; maybe TRBD1 (6 bases). The CDR3 consists of 15 residues. In germline, CDR1 is SEHNR, CDR2 FQNEAQ (reference sequence). DNA for the CDR3: TGTTCCAGCAGCTGGACACAGGGTTCTGGAAACACCATATATTTT. It specifies CSSSWTQGSGNTIYF.

The V and J genes are TRBV5-1 and TRBJ2-1, with D tentatively TRBD1 (6 bases). V lost 3 bases, J lost 6 bases, and 19 bases lay in between. This CDR3 spans 16 amino acids. CDR1 and CDR2 from the germline V gene are SGHRS and YFSETQ. CDR3 DNA: TGCGCCAGCAGCTCCGAGGGGGATCGGGCTATCAATGAGCAGTTCTTC. Protein product: CASSSEGDRAINEQFF.

This clone appeared a few times. The chain couples TRBV7-6 to TRBJ2-5; 8 bases match TRBD2. The CDR3 contains 13 residues. V lost 5 bases to trimming and J lost 5 bases; unmatched junction nucleotides: 4. CDR1 SGHVS and CDR2 FNYEAQ come from the germline V gene. The CDR3 protein is CASSGTSRETQYF. In DNA form, the CDR3 reads TGTGCCAGCAGCGGGACTAGTAGGGAGACCCAGTACTTC.

A note on this clone: Other DNA sequences in the sample encode the same CDR3. The V call is TRBV27, the J call TRBJ2-1; D is unresolved. Per the germline V gene, CDR1 is MNHEY and CDR2 is SMNVEV (reference sequence). The V end lost 3 bases, the J end lost 1 base, and 7 bases lay between the germline ends. CDR3 size: 14 residues. This CDR3 is CASSFGRSYNEQFF. The CDR3 DNA reads TGTGCCAGCAGTTTTGGCAGATCCTACAATGAGCAGTTCTTC.

The CDR3 sequence: CASSLVGGGLFGELFF. The DNA for the CDR3 is TGTGCCAGCAGCTTAGTTGGCGGGGGCCTCTTTGGGGAGCTGTTTTTT. The chain uses TRBV7-6 and TRBJ2-2; TRBD2 is a possible D gene (7 bases). The CDR3 extends over 16 amino acids. Trimming cost V 1 base and J 8 bases, with 17 bases left between them. The germline V gene has CDR1 SGHVS and CDR2 FNYEAQ.

This sequence joins TRBV29-1 and TRBJ2-3, with D possibly TRBD2 on 6 matching bases. The CDR3 consists of 13 residues. CDR1 and CDR2 from the germline V gene are SQVTM and ANQGSEA. V lost 6 bases to trimming and J lost 6 bases, with 16 bases between them. The CDR3 spells CSVGGGPGDTQYF. The CDR3, as DNA: TGCAGCGTGGGTGGAGGGCCCGGGGATACGCAGTATTTT.

The chain recombines TRBV9 with TRBJ2-3, with 7 bases fitting TRBD2. The CDR3 contains 16 residues. V lost 0 bases and J lost 2; bases outside the gene matches: 6. CDR1 is SGDLS, CDR2 YYNGEE, per germline. CDR3 amino acids: CASSVGLADFTDTQYF. The CDR3 DNA is TGTGCCAGCAGCGTAGGTCTAGCGGATTTCACAGATACGCAGTATTTT.

V and J are TRBV6-1 and TRBJ1-5; D unresolved. From germline, CDR1 is MNHNS and CDR2 SASEGT. V lost 2 bases and J lost 9, with 11 bases in between. This CDR3 contains 13 residues. CDR3 in DNA: TGTGCCAGCAGTGAAACTCATACCGTGCCCCAGCATTTT. This gives the protein CASSETHTVPQHF.